The 19 T cell receptor beta chains below come from one sample, sequenced in a study of shared clonotypes between healthy human individuals (dated by TCRdb to between 2020 and 2021). Library preparation used the immunoSEQ multiplex PCR assay. Sourced from immuneACCESS, this table was stored by TCRdb with only in-frame sequences that have V and J called. A share of the clones is absent; for the studies checked, an unresolved V gene accounts for under half, and the remainder has no known explanation. This sample has a few million clones in its table, and nearly 97% of those were observed once. Roughly 0.13% of the sample goes to the ten largest clones. The source material was naive CD4+ T cells sorted from blood. This sample's cell subset or site label indicates: CD45RA+ positively selected. The source of these receptors is a man aged 18 to 35 in good health.

V usage is TRBV7-2 and J usage is TRBJ1-2; the match to TRBD1 covers 9 bases. CDR1 and CDR2 (germline): SGHTA, FQGNSA. J gave up 7 bases and V 1 base, and 10 bases lay outside the gene matches. The CDR3 has 16 amino acids. CDR3 sequence: CASSLDLGTGSSGYTF. The CDR3 DNA is TGTGCCAGCAGCTTAGACCTCGGGACAGGGAGTAGTGGCTACACCTTC.

This chain connects TRBV30 to TRBJ1-4; TRBD1 agrees at 11 bases. Per germline, CDR1 GTSNPN and CDR2 SVGIG (reference sequence). The CDR3 totals 17 residues. Trimming took 3 bases from V and 1 from J; bases not matched to a gene: 7. The CDR3 region is CAWSSGQGAKTNEKLFF. CDR3 sequence (DNA): TGTGCCTGGAGCTCAGGACAGGGGGCGAAAACTAATGAAAAACTGTTTTTT. Filled out from reference TRBV30 and TRBJ1-4, the complete variable domain reads SQTIHQWPATLVQPVGSPLSLECTVEGTSNPNLYWYRQAAGRGLQLLFYSVGIGQISSEVPQNLSASRPQDRQFILSSKKLLLSDSGFYLCAWSSGQGAKTNEKLFFGSGTQLSVL.

The chain recombines TRBV18 with TRBJ2-7; 7 positions match TRBD1. Germline V gives CDR1 KGHSH, CDR2 LQKENI. Germline trimming cut 5 bases from V and 1 base from J; bases unmatched to any gene: 5. The CDR3 runs 14 residues. CDR3 sequence (DNA): TGTGCCAGCTCAAAGGCGACAGGGTCCTACGAGCAGTACTTC. Amino acids: CASSKATGSYEQYF.

This rearrangement joins TRBV6-4 to TRBJ2-1; the D gene could be TRBD1 or TRBD2 (5 bases each). The germline V gene encodes CDR1 MRHNA and CDR2 SNTAGT. V was trimmed by 4 bases and J by 5 bases, leaving 18 bases between them. The CDR3 covers 16 residues. The chain's CDR3 is CASSAPPGPENNEQFF. Written as DNA, the CDR3 is TGTGCCAGCAGTGCCCCCCCGGGACCTGAGAACAATGAGCAGTTCTTC.

The chain joins TRBV6-1 to TRBJ2-7; 7 bases map to TRBD2. The CDR3 length is 15 residues. Germline V gene lookup returns CDR1 MNHNS and CDR2 SASEGT. The J segment lost 0 bases and the V segment lost 4 bases, leaving 6 bases of the junction unmatched. This CDR3 is CASSGKASGSYEQYF. CDR3 DNA: TGTGCCAGCAGTGGAAAGGCTAGCGGCTCCTACGAGCAGTACTTC.

V is TRBV18 and J is TRBJ2-5; D might be TRBD1 or TRBD2, each matching 5 bases. V was clipped by 5 bases and J by 0 bases, with 13 bases between them. Germline V gene sequence: CDR1 KGHSH, CDR2 LQKENI. This CDR3 comprises 15 residues. As DNA, the CDR3 is TGTGCCAGCTCATTCCCGGGACGGTACCAAGAGACCCAGTACTTC. Amino acids: CASSFPGRYQETQYF.

This rearrangement joins TRBV30 to TRBJ2-7; TRBD2 aligns across 8 bases. The CDR3 runs to 13 residues. The V segment lost 1 base and the J segment 4 bases; nucleotides outside the gene matches: 3. Germline V gives CDR1 GTSNPN, CDR2 SVGIG (reference sequence). The CDR3 DNA sequence: TGTGCCTGGAGTGCAAAGCGGGGGTACGAGCAGTACTTC. Its protein is CAWSAKRGYEQYF.

The chain links TRBV9 to TRBJ2-2; TRBD1 is a possible D gene (6 bases). This CDR3 spans 15 amino acids. Trimming removed 6 bases from V and 0 bases from J, with 12 bases in between. Germline V CDR1 and CDR2: SGDLS, YYNGEE. The CDR3 is CASNRGYANTGELFF. As DNA, the CDR3 is TGTGCCAGCAATAGGGGGTACGCGAACACCGGGGAGCTGTTTTTT.

This clone showed up just a few times. The CDR3 DNA sequence: TGTGCCAGCAGTTTATGGGACTACAATCAGCCCCAGCATTTT. Translating gives CASSLWDYNQPQHF. This chain joins TRBV28 and TRBJ1-5; D gene ambiguous. There are 14 residues in the CDR3. V gave up 0 bases and J gave up 3 bases, with 6 bases separating them. The germline V gene encodes CDR1 MDHEN and CDR2 SYDVKM.

V gene TRBV5-4 combines with J gene TRBJ2-5; D not resolved. With 0 bases removed from V and 0 bases from J, the gap between germline ends came to 6 bases. The length of the CDR3 is 14 residues. Germline values: CDR1 SGHNT, CDR2 YYREEE (reference sequence). The DNA for the CDR3 is TGTGCCAGCAGCTTGGATCAGTACCAAGAGACCCAGTACTTC. Protein sequence: CASSLDQYQETQYF.

The genes are TRBV7-2 and TRBJ2-7; D may match TRBD1 or TRBD2 (5 bases each). Germline CDR1 SGHTA, CDR2 FQGNSA. The CDR3 totals 15 residues. V was shortened by 7 bases and J by 2 bases, with 18 bases between the two germline ends. The CDR3 protein is CASIYSGTVTYEQYF. CDR3 sequence (DNA): TGTGCCAGCATCTACTCCGGGACGGTGACCTACGAGCAGTACTTC.

The chain couples TRBV2 to TRBJ1-2; D not certain. The CDR3 totals 13 residues. CDR1 SNHLY and CDR2 FYNNEI come from the germline V gene. Deletions cut 7 bases from V and 8 bases from J, with 17 bases between. CDR3 residues: CASKATSLTGYTF. CDR3 bases: TGTGCCAGCAAGGCCACCTCTCTAACGGGCTACACCTTC.

J is TRBJ2-7 and V is TRBV13; tentative D call: TRBD1 (5 bases). V lost 3 bases and J lost 6, with 21 bases in between. The CDR3 spans 16 residues. Germline CDR1 is PRHDT and CDR2 is FYEKMQ (reference sequence). DNA of the CDR3: TGTGCCAGCAGCTTGAGAGGAAAACAGGTGGTCGGCGAGCAGTACTTC. Its translation is CASSLRGKQVVGEQYF.

This clone was seen once. CDR3 bases: TGTGCCAGCAGTTTAGAGGGACTAGCGGGAGGGTTAGCCAAAAACATTCAGTACTTC. Translating it yields CASSLEGLAGGLAKNIQYF. This chain uses TRBV27 with TRBJ2-4; 16 nucleotides align to TRBD2. Germline loops: CDR1 MNHEY, CDR2 SMNVEV (reference sequence). This CDR3 contains 19 residues. Trimming took 2 bases from V and 0 from J; bases not matched to a gene: 4.

The chain uses TRBV11-3 and TRBJ2-5, with D unresolved. The CDR3 consists of 13 residues. V lost 5 bases and J lost 0, with 7 bases in between. The germline V gene encodes CDR1 SGHNT and CDR2 YENEEA. The CDR3 loop is CASSPPDQETQYF. The CDR3 region has the DNA TGTGCCAGCAGCCCCCCAGACCAAGAGACCCAGTACTTC.

CDR3: CASSESNRGPGYGYTF. Written as DNA, the CDR3 is TGTGCCAGCAGTGAGTCGAACAGGGGGCCGGGGTATGGCTACACCTTC. The V and J genes are TRBV25-1 and TRBJ1-2; TRBD1 matches at 9 bases. Germline CDR1 and CDR2: MGHDK and SYGVNS. With V trimmed by 3 bases and J by 5 bases, 10 bases remained unmatched. This CDR3 has 16 residues.

The chain recombines TRBV7-2 with TRBJ1-1; TRBD1 is a possible D gene (6 bases). Germline V gene lookup returns CDR1 SGHTA and CDR2 FQGNSA. With 5 bases removed from V and 3 bases from J, the gap between germline ends came to 13 bases. This CDR3 is 14 amino acids long. CDR3 DNA: TGTGCCAGCAGCCCCGGACAGATGTACACTGAAGCTTTCTTT. Translated: CASSPGQMYTEAFF. Looking up the rest from reference TRBV7-2 and TRBJ1-1 gives the full variable domain: GAGVSQSPSNKVTEKGKDVELRCDPISGHTALYWYRQSLGQGLEFLIYFQGNSAPDKSGLPSDRFSAERTGGSVSTLTIQRTQQEDSAVYLCASSPGQMYTEAFFGQGTRLTVV.

The rearrangement uses TRBV19 and TRBJ1-5; 7 positions agree with TRBD1. V trimming: 3 bases; J trimming: 6 bases; junction bases outside the gene matches: 11. The CDR3 has 16 residues. Germline lookup yields CDR1 LNHDA and CDR2 SQIVND (reference sequence). The CDR3 coding sequence is TGTGCCAGTAGTATCACCACAGGGGAGGGGAGTCAGCCCCAGCATTTT. It translates to CASSITTGEGSQPQHF.

J is TRBJ2-3 and V is TRBV5-1, with 9 nucleotides matching TRBD1. Germline trimming cut 3 bases from V and 3 bases from J; bases unmatched to any gene: 8. Germline CDR1 SGHRS, CDR2 YFSETQ. CDR3 length: 16 amino acids. The CDR3, as DNA: TGCGCCAGCAGCTCCACGGGACAGGGAGTAACAGATACGCAGTATTTT. It codes for CASSSTGQGVTDTQYF.